Sequencing of this T cell receptor (beta chain) was carried out in a study of T cells expressing NK-cell markers. Across the study: The authors derived TCR beta repertoires from sorted CD3+CD56+NKG2C+, CD3+CD56+NKG2C- and CD3+CD56-NKG2C+ T cells. Seven of the eight sequenced donors were classified as HCMV-seropositive, and one was classified as seronegative.

Details on this clonotype: Its antigen is as yet unknown.

Germline V CDR1 and CDR2: MNHEY, SVGEGT. This CDR3 comprises 14 residues. Study-level results: Of the CD8+ T cells in about 6 donors, about 1.0-7.0% belonged to dominant NKG2C+ clonotypes.

TCRdb re-called the 5' RACE reads, yielding one record per CDR3 amino acid sequence without DNA. This sample's clone table lists 350,000 to 450,000 distinct CDR3 sequences. V gene TRBV6-2 or TRBV6-3 combines with J gene TRBJ1-5. The origin of this receptor is a man aged 18-70 years in good health. The sequencing sample was made of blood T cells: a sorted CD56 or NKG2C T cell subset, CD4+ or CD8+ T cells, or bulk PBMC T cells (not recorded which). The CDR3 loop reads CATQAGGMIQPQHF.